What follows are 26 T cell receptor beta chains derived from one specimen sequenced in a study of CD8+ T cells in alopecia areata. Cells that came from pooled cutaneous lymph nodes were sorted using CD4, CD8alpha, NKG2D, NKG2ACE and other markers. RNA was extracted and reverse transcribed into cDNA as the sequencing template. Here immunoSEQ multiplex PCR was the method, and the copy in TCRdb shows in-frame clones only, minus some. The record shows around 290,000 clones for this sample, with no singletons present. Input material: CD4+ T cells sorted from a lymph node. The origin of the receptors is a C3H/HeJ mouse with alopecia areata. For the strain, the MHC haplotype given is H2-k.

On this clone itself: Each gene name is a mouse one. Read data end 4 residues before the CDR3 end; the end is taken from the germline J gene. The V call is TRBV13-2, the J call TRBJ2-7; tentatively, D is TRBD2 (7 bases). Germline CDR1 reads NNHNN; CDR2 reads SYGAGS (reference sequence). The CDR3 extends over 15 amino acids. CDR3 loop: CASGDAWGAIYEQYF. Partial CDR3 DNA: TGTGCCAGCGGTGATGCTTGGGGGGCGATTTAT.

Notes on this clone: Gene names are mouse gene names. Incomplete CDR3 DNA: TGCACCTGCAGTGGGGACTGGGGGTCCGCAAACACCGGG. As protein: CTCSGDWGSANTG. The whole CDR3 protein is CTCSGDWGSANTGQLYF. This rearrangement joins TRBV1 to TRBJ2-2; 11 bases map to TRBD2. The read ends 4 residues early relative to the CDR3; the germline J gene fills the gap. Germline lookup yields CDR1 NSQYPW and CDR2 LRSPGD (reference sequence). The CDR3 length is 17 residues. Trimming removed 4 bases from V and 0 bases from J; junction bases left unmatched: 4.

Of note for this clone: The gene names given are mouse names. The read gets to within 4 residues of the CDR3 end, and the germline J gene fills in the rest. The rearrangement joins TRBV19 to TRBJ2-2; 7 nucleotides agree with TRBD1. The CDR3 covers 17 residues. CDR1 is FNHDT, CDR2 SITEND, per germline (reference sequence). V was clipped by 5 bases and J by 0 bases; unmatched bases: 10. The sequenced CDR3 bases are TGTGCCAGCAGCCCTGGGACAGAAAAAGCAAACACCGGG. Translation: CASSPGTEKANTG. The whole CDR3 region reads CASSPGTEKANTGQLYF.

Turning to this clone: Mouse germline and gene names are used. The CDR3 end lies 4 residues beyond the end of the read and is filled in from the germline J gene. The V gene is TRBV19, the J gene TRBJ1-1; D is unclear. The CDR3 length is 15 residues. The germline V gene has CDR1 FNHDT and CDR2 SITEND (reference sequence). Trimming left V 0 bases short and J 0 bases short, with 9 bases between. The CDR3 protein is CASSIADIANTEVFF. The CDR3 bases that were read are TGTGCCAGCAGTATAGCTGACATTGCAAACACA.

Turning to this clone: Genes here carry mouse names. The sequence runs out 4 residues before the end of the CDR3; the remainder is reconstructed from the germline J gene. The chain employs TRBV13-3 and TRBJ2-3; TRBD2 matches 8 bases. Germline trimming cut 1 base from V and 3 bases from J; bases unmatched to any gene: 7. Looked up from germline, CDR1 is NNHDY and CDR2 is SYVADS. The CDR3 spans 16 residues. The part of the CDR3 DNA that was read is TGTGCCAGCAGTGATCGGGGGGGCGACGGGGCAGAA. This gives the protein CASSDRGGDGAE. The whole CDR3 reads CASSDRGGDGAETLYF.

For this clone: The gene names here belong to mouse. The read gets to within 4 residues of the CDR3 end, and the germline J gene fills in the rest. This CDR3 is also generated by other DNA sequences in the sample. The V call is TRBV13-2, the J call TRBJ1-2, with a tentative D call TRBD1 (5 bases). The V gene lost 5 bases and the J gene lost 0 bases, with 11 bases spanning the gap. The CDR3 spans 14 residues. Looked up from germline, CDR1 is NNHNN and CDR2 is SYGAGS (reference sequence). The CDR3 bases that were read are TGTGCCAGCGGGCGGCGAGGGGCAAACTCC. Protein: CASGRRGANS. The entire CDR3 protein reads CASGRRGANSDYTF.

This clone was recorded a few times. The gene names here belong to mouse. The read terminates 4 residues ahead of where the CDR3 ends, so the germline J gene completes it. The J gene is TRBJ2-5, the V gene TRBV3, with TRBD1 matching over 7 bases. The V gene end was trimmed by 5 bases and the J gene end by 3 bases; junction bases not matched to a gene: 5. Germline V gene lookup returns CDR1 SNHLY and CDR2 FYNGKV (reference sequence). The CDR3 runs 14 residues. Incomplete CDR3 DNA: TGTGCCAGCAGCCCGGGACAGAAACAAGAC. Translation: CASSPGQKQD. The CDR3 in full is CASSPGQKQDTQYF.

This clone was picked up a small number of times. Genes and germline are mouse. The read ends 4 residues early relative to the CDR3; the germline J gene fills the gap. The genes are TRBV13-1 and TRBJ1-2, with 11 bases identical to TRBD1. V dropped 3 bases and J dropped 2; count of bases not matched to a gene: 3. The CDR3 length is 15 residues. Germline assignment: CDR1 NSHNY and CDR2 SYGAGN. The DNA read from the CDR3 is TGTGCCAGCAGTGGGACAGGGGGCGCGAACTCC. It is translated as CASSGTGGANS. Given in full, the CDR3 is CASSGTGGANSDYTF.

This clone was picked up a small number of times. The germline and genes are mouse ones. The read gets to within 4 residues of the CDR3 end, and the germline J gene fills in the rest. Additional DNA sequences in this sample encode the identical CDR3. The rearrangement links TRBV13-3 to TRBJ2-5; D is uncertain. The CDR3 extends over 11 amino acids. CDR1 and CDR2 (germline): NNHDY, SYVADS. The sequenced part of the CDR3 DNA is TGTGCCAGCAGTGATCTAGAC. Protein sequence: CASSDLD. The whole CDR3 is CASSDLDTQYF.

There are a few counts of this clone. Mouse germline and gene names are used. The read ends 4 residues before the CDR3 terminus; that terminus is restored from the germline J gene. The chain couples TRBV5 to TRBJ2-3; the D gene is possibly TRBD2 (5 bases). V was clipped by 4 bases and J by 0 bases, with 8 bases between them. Germline CDR1 and CDR2: LGHNA and YNLKQL (reference sequence). The CDR3 covers 14 residues. The chain's CDR3 is CASSRLKSAETLYF. The covered CDR3 bases are TGTGCCAGCAGCCGACTGAAAAGTGCAGAA.

This clone turned up a few times. Any gene name here is a mouse gene name. The read ends 4 residues early relative to the CDR3; the germline J gene fills the gap. The chain couples TRBV5 to TRBJ2-2, with TRBD1 as a possible D gene (6 bases). Germline V gene data show CDR1 as LGHNA and CDR2 as YNLKQL (reference sequence). V lost 6 bases and J 0 bases, leaving 11 bases between the germline ends. This CDR3 comprises 15 residues. CDR3 bases read: TGTGCCAGCAGGAATCGACAGGCAAACACCGGG. Residues: CASRNRQANTG. The full CDR3 protein reads CASRNRQANTGQLYF.

Concerning this clone: Gene names refer to mouse genes. The DNA ends 4 residues before the CDR3 does, and the rest of the CDR3 is filled in from the germline J gene. Other DNA sequences in the sample encode the same CDR3. V usage is TRBV19 and J usage is TRBJ1-2, with TRBD1 as a possible D gene (6 bases). There are 13 residues in the CDR3. Trimming removed 5 bases at V and 2 bases at J, with 10 bases between. Looked up from germline, CDR1 is FNHDT and CDR2 is SITEND (reference sequence). The sequenced part of the CDR3 DNA is TGTGCCAGCAGCAGGGGCGGGAACTCC. It codes for CASSRGGNS. The whole CDR3 sequence reads CASSRGGNSDYTF.

Of note for this clone: Gene names are mouse gene names. The read ends 4 residues shy of where the CDR3 ends; the end is completed using the germline J gene. Additional DNA sequences in this sample encode the identical CDR3. The chain carries TRBV19 and TRBJ2-5; 8 nucleotides align to TRBD2. This CDR3 is built from 14 residues. CDR1 FNHDT and CDR2 SITEND come from the germline V gene (reference sequence). V shed 5 bases and J 3 bases; nucleotides not matched to a gene: 5. The covered CDR3 bases are TGTGCCAGCAGCCTCGACTGGGGTCAAGAC. Amino acids: CASSLDWGQD. The whole CDR3 reads CASSLDWGQDTQYF.

Turning to this clone: Gene names and germline match the mouse. The read ends 3 residues shy of where the CDR3 ends; the end is completed using the germline J gene. The chain is built from TRBV5 and TRBJ1-6, with 7 nucleotides matching TRBD1. TRBJ1-6 carries the ORF label, with uncertain function. The trim removed 0 bases at V and 10 bases at J, leaving 6 bases unmatched. Germline-derived CDR1 and CDR2 are LGHNA and YNLKQL (reference sequence). The CDR3 is made up of 15 amino acids. The covered CDR3 bases are TGTGCCAGCAGCCAAGATGTGGACAGGTTCTCGCCC. This translates into CASSQDVDRFSP. The whole CDR3 protein is CASSQDVDRFSPLYF.

This clone was picked up a small number of times. The gene symbols are mouse symbols. The read terminates 4 residues ahead of where the CDR3 ends, so the germline J gene completes it. J is TRBJ2-5 and V is TRBV13-1; D possibly corresponds to TRBD1 (6 bases). The ends were cut back, 5 bases at V and 2 bases at J, with 18 bases in the middle. The CDR3 is 16 amino acids. Per the germline V gene, CDR1 is NSHNY and CDR2 is SYGAGN. CDR3 amino acids: CASSPDRPFGQDTQYF. Incomplete CDR3 DNA: TGTGCCAGCAGCCCGGACAGACCCTTCGGCCAAGAC.

This clone has just a few counts. Gene names denote mouse genes. With the read ending 4 residues before the CDR3 end, the germline J gene is used to fill in that end. The chain couples TRBV1 to TRBJ1-1; D is possibly TRBD1 (5 bases). This CDR3 has 13 residues. V lost 6 bases to trimming and J lost 0 bases, with 8 bases between them. In germline, CDR1 is NSQYPW, CDR2 LRSPGD (reference sequence). The sequenced part of the CDR3 DNA is TGCACCTGCAGACCGACAGCAAACACA. Translation: CTCRPTANT. In full, the CDR3 is CTCRPTANTEVFF. The full variable domain, rest sourced from reference TRBV1 and TRBJ1-1, is VTLLEQNPRWRLVPRGQAVNLRCILKNSQYPWMSWYQQDLQKQLQWLFTLRSPGDKEVKSLPGADYLATRVTDTELRLQVANMSQGRTLYCTCRPTANTEVFFGKGTRLTVV.

This clone came up a few times. Mouse names are used for the genes. Other DNA variants within this sample encode the same CDR3. The part of the CDR3 DNA that was read is TGTGCCTGGAGTCTTCGGACAGGGGGCACCGGG. Residues: CAWSLRTGGTG. The whole CDR3 sequence is CAWSLRTGGTGQLYF. This rearrangement joins TRBV31 to TRBJ2-2, with TRBD1 matching 10 bases. The CDR3 end falls 4 residues outside the read, so it is completed with the germline J gene. This CDR3 has 15 residues. Germline CDR1 is GKSSPN and CDR2 is SITVG. After removal of 0 bases from V and 4 bases from J, the junction contained 2 bases not matched to a gene.

Regarding this clone: Gene names refer to mouse genes. The observed sequence ends 4 residues before the CDR3 terminus, with the missing tail filled in from the germline J gene. Other DNA sequences in this specimen translate into the identical CDR3. The chain combines TRBV19 with TRBJ1-1; 8 nucleotides align to TRBD1. This CDR3 is 14 amino acids long. Germline lookup yields CDR1 FNHDT and CDR2 SITEND (reference sequence). With V trimmed by 5 bases and J by 0 bases, 3 bases remained unmatched. Partial CDR3 DNA: TGTGCCAGCAGCCTGGGACAGGCAAACACA. Translated, it gives CASSLGQANT. Given in full, the CDR3 is CASSLGQANTEVFF.

With regard to this clone: Gene names and germline refer to mouse. The CDR3 end is not reached by the read, which stops 4 residues before it; the germline J gene fills it in. The rearrangement joins TRBV13-1 to TRBJ2-3, with D possibly TRBD1 on 6 matching bases. The CDR3 runs 13 residues. Trimming cost V 7 bases and J 0 bases, with 9 bases left between them. The germline V gene encodes CDR1 NSHNY and CDR2 SYGAGN. The CDR3 here is CASGQTSAETLYF. CDR3 DNA (partial): TGTGCCAGCGGACAGACTAGTGCAGAA.

As to this clone: The gene symbols are mouse symbols. The CDR3 extends 4 residues past the end of the read, so its final part is completed from the germline J gene. The gene calls are TRBV19 and TRBJ2-4; TRBD2 aligns across 14 bases. Germline V gene lookup returns CDR1 FNHDT and CDR2 SITEND (reference sequence). This CDR3 has 17 amino acids. V shed 2 bases and J 0 bases; nucleotides not matched to a gene: 2. Incomplete CDR3 DNA: TGTGCCAGCAGTATTGGGGACTGGGGGGGCAGTCAAAAC. Translated: CASSIGDWGGSQN. The full CDR3 sequence reads CASSIGDWGGSQNTLYF.

Only a few counts were recorded for this clone. The gene symbols are mouse symbols. The read comes to an end 4 residues before the CDR3 does, leaving the germline J gene to fill in the end. Other DNA sequences in this sample translate to the same CDR3. This chain uses TRBV19 with TRBJ1-2, with 7 bases that match TRBD1. J was trimmed by 0 bases and V by 7 bases; bases with no gene match: 6. The germline CDR1 and CDR2 sequences are FNHDT and SITEND (reference sequence). The CDR3 covers 14 residues. The CDR3: CASRRDSTNSDYTF. The DNA read from the CDR3 is TGTGCCAGCCGCCGGGACAGTACAAACTCC.

In regard to this clone: Genes and germline come from the mouse. With the read ending 4 residues before the CDR3 end, the germline J gene is used to fill in that end. The chain couples TRBV13-1 to TRBJ1-1, with D uncertain. The germline V gene encodes CDR1 NSHNY and CDR2 SYGAGN. V lost 1 base and J 0 bases, leaving 7 bases between the germline ends. The CDR3 length is 14 residues. The covered CDR3 bases are TGTGCCAGCAGTGATCTGGGAGCAAACACA. It yields the protein CASSDLGANT. From start to end, the CDR3 is CASSDLGANTEVFF.

As concerns this clone: Genes and germline are mouse. The CDR3 goes on 3 residues after the read ends, and that part is filled in from the germline J gene. The genes are TRBV13-2 and TRBJ1-6, with 8 bases that match TRBD1. TRBJ1-6 has ORF status, its function being uncertain. The CDR3 loop spans 15 amino acids. The J segment lost 5 bases and the V segment lost 2 bases, leaving 3 bases of the junction unmatched. Germline V lookup: CDR1 NNHNN, CDR2 SYGAGS (reference sequence). The sequenced part of the CDR3 DNA is TGTGCCAGCGGTGAATACAGGGGGGATAATTCGCCC. Translated: CASGEYRGDNSP. The complete CDR3 protein is CASGEYRGDNSPLYF.

This clone was seen a few times. Gene names refer to mouse genes. The CDR3 end lies 4 residues beyond the end of the read and is filled in from the germline J gene. The chain has TRBV31 and TRBJ2-3; 9 bases line up with TRBD2. In germline, CDR1 is GKSSPN, CDR2 SITVG. The junction had 6 bases not matched to a gene; V was cut back by 2 bases and J by 0 bases. This CDR3 is built from 16 residues. The chain's CDR3 is CAWSSVGGPSAETLYF. CDR3 bases read: TGTGCCTGGAGTTCCGTGGGGGGGCCTAGTGCAGAA. The entire variable domain, with the rest obtained from reference TRBV31 and TRBJ2-3, is as follows: AQTIHQWPVAEIKAVGSPLSLGCTIKGKSSPNLYWYWQATGGTLQQLFYSITVGQVESVVQLNLSASRPKDDQFILSTEKLLLSHSGFYLCAWSSVGGPSAETLYFGSGTRLTVL.

This clone was found a few times. Gene names denote mouse genes. The CDR3 extends 4 residues past the end of the read, so its final part is completed from the germline J gene. The rearrangement links TRBV14 to TRBJ2-1; TRBD2 matches 7 bases. Germline values: CDR1 SGHDT, CDR2 FRDEAV. The CDR3 extends over 14 amino acids. CDR3 protein: CASSLIWGWAEQFF. The sequenced CDR3 bases are TGTGCCAGCAGTTTGATCTGGGGGTGGGCT.

This clone showed up just a few times. These gene names are mouse names. The read comes to an end 4 residues before the CDR3 does, leaving the germline J gene to fill in the end. This chain joins TRBV3 and TRBJ2-7, with D tentatively TRBD1 (5 bases). Germline V gene data show CDR1 as SNHLY and CDR2 as FYNGKV (reference sequence). There are 13 residues in the CDR3. CDR3 region: CASSLGREDEQYF. The sequenced part of the CDR3 DNA is TGTGCCAGCAGCTTGGGCAGGGAGGAT.